At least ten counts were recorded for the clone carrying this T cell receptor (beta chain). As yet, its antigen is unknown. This specimen belongs to a study of T cells in Graves' hyperthyroidism and ophthalmopathy. Overall study: Sampling of peripheral blood happened at initial diagnosis, prior to any treatment.

Study results and limitations: Ophthalmopathy, as predicted by the model, came a median roughly 6.3 months after the prediction.

TCR beta CDR3 regions were amplified from RNA transcripts. When the TCR CDR3 underwent first-round RT-PCR, the HTBI primer set was used. MiXCR was run by TCRdb on the multiplex PCR reads, yielding one entry per CDR3 protein. The sample consists of around 690,000 distinct CDR3 sequences, around 20% of them appearing once. Each diagnosis was grounded in clinical symptoms, serum thyroxine and TRAb, thyroid ultrasound, and orbital computed tomography. The V gene lost 4 bases and the J gene lost 5 bases, with 11 bases spanning the gap. This CDR3 spans 13 amino acids. The germline V gene encodes CDR1 SEHNR and CDR2 FQNEAQ (reference sequence).

Sequences were obtained from blood. The source is a man aged 30 to 39 with Graves' ophthalmopathy. This rearrangement joins TRBV7-9 to TRBJ1-1; the D is unclear. Written as DNA, the CDR3 is TGTGCCAGCAGCTCGCCGATGGGTACTGAAGCTTTCTTT. It specifies CASSSPMGTEAFF.